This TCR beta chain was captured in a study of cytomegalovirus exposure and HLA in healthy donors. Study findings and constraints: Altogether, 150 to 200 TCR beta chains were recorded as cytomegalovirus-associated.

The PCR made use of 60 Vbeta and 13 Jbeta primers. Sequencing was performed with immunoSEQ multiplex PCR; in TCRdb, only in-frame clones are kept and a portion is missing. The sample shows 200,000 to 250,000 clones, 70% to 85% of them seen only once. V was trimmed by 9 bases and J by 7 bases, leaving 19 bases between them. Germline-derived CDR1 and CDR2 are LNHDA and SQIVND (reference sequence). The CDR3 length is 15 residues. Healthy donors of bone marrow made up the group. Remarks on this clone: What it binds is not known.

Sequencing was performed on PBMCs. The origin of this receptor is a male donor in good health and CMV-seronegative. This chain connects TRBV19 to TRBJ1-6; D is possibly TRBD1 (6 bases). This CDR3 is CASQPQGSGNSPLHF. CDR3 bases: TGTGCCAGCCAACCACAGGGTTCAGGCAATTCACCCCTCCACTTT.